This T cell receptor (beta chain) was documented in a study of shared clonotypes between healthy human individuals (dated by TCRdb to the early 2020s). Concerning the study at large: The cohort comprised a couple of women and a few men aged 18 to 49 years. The study deeply sequenced blood TCR repertoires of about 5 healthy adults to estimate repertoire size and the extent of clonotype sharing between individuals. To increase sequencing depth and limit assay-specific biases, different laboratories used diverse techniques to prepare libraries and sequence TCR repertoires. Between about 0.85 and 9.5 billion PBMCs per donor were obtained by leukapheresis.

CDR1 SSHAT and CDR2 FNYEAQ were looked up in the germline V gene (reference sequence). The CDR3 runs 13 residues from the cysteine to the phenylalanine. Only the CDR3 region is kept as DNA, spanning 39 bases read in frame from base 1. The full study reports these points: Pairwise subsampling indicated that sequencing depth was expected to affect the degree of clonotype sharing among donors. Sampling was restricted to blood, and TCR repertoires in tissue are likely to differ from TCR repertoires in blood. Because the study included only a small number of donors, the genetic and exposure-history diversity represented was limited.

Concerning this clone: Which antigen it targets is not known. At one end the junction does not follow the germline gene, possibly because of a read error.

The donors were healthy, HIV-negative adults with no recently reported acute infections or vaccinations. All donors were Caucasian adults living in Nashville, Tennessee, USA. For unsorted samples, tens of millions of PBMCs were counted, and genomic DNA was extracted using the QIAamp DNA Blood Mini kit. After blood collection by leukapheresis, PBMCs were isolated using Ficoll-Histopaque density gradient centrifugation and then cryopreserved in the vapor phase of liquid nitrogen. Using the deep immunoSEQ assay, TCR CDR3 regions were amplified from genomic DNA by multiplex PCR. Extracted genomic DNA from each cell subset was spread evenly across all wells of several immunoSEQ 96-well plates, with each plate serving as a replicate. For unsorted PBMC, approximately 0.3 ug of genomic DNA, equivalent to roughly 30,000 T cell genomes, went into each replicate PCR. Ten immunoSEQ deep assay plates were used to sequence the unsorted PBMC genomic DNA. Purified libraries were quantified with a Qubit 3.0 fluorometer, sized on a Bioanalyzer 2100, and re-quantified with the KAPA Library Quantification kit. Every immunoSEQ 96-well plate was sequenced on a dedicated single-read 150-cycle Illumina NextSeq 550 flow cell. The study's own analysis went as follows. Because only junctional sequences without quality scores were contained in the immunoSEQ output, filtering matching that applied to full-length reads could not be performed. Sequences were annotated with PyIR, a Python wrapper for IgBLAST v1.9, using IMGT germline references to assign V/J genes and CDR3. Any read was removed if the V/J assignment was weak (E-value above 1e-6), the CDR3 was missing, or the read contained stop codons, out-of-frame junctions, or ambiguous translated residues. V3J clonotypes were defined as sequences sharing an identical inferred V gene, J gene, and CDR3 amino acid sequence. The percentage overlap between two repertoires was calculated by dividing the number of shared unique clonotypes by the size of the smaller repertoire. Three approaches were used to assess repertoire richness: RTK rarefaction, the Chao1 estimator, and Recon v2.1 estimates of unobserved clonotypes. Held by TCRdb, this immuneACCESS table contains in-frame sequences only and omits some clones. Under half of the omission traces to an unresolved V gene where checked; the cause of the rest is unknown. Clone size and the V and J calls come from that table; the DNA yielded D and trimming. The sample data list about 530,000 clones, and about 79% of these were observed just once. Together, the top ten hold around an eighth of the sample.

The clonotype comes from a woman aged 40 to 50 in good health. Some clones in this sample may be carry-over from other donors' samples. This chain is built from TRBV7-7 and TRBJ1-1, and possibly TRBD1, on 5 matching bases. Sample: PBMCs. The CDR3 region has the sequence CASSATVNTEAFF. The sequenced DNA: TGTGCTAGCAGCGCGACAGTGAACACTGAAGCTTTCTTT.